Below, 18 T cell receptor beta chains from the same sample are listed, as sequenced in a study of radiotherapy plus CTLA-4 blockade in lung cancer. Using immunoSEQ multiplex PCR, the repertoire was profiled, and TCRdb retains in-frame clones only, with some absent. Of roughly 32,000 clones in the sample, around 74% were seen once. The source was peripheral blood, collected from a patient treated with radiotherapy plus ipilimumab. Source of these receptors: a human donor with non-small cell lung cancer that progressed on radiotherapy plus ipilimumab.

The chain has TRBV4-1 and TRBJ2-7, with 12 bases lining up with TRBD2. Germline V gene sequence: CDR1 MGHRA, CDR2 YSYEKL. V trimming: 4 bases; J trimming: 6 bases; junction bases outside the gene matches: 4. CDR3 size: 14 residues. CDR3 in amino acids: CASSRLAGESEQYF. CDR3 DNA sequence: TGCGCCAGCAGCCGACTAGCGGGAGAGTCCGAGCAGTACTTC.

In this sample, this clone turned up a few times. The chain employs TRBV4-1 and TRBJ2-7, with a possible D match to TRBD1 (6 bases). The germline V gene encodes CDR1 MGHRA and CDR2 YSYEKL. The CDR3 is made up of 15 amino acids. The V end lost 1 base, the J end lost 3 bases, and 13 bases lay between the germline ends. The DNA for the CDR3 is TGCGCCAGCAGCCAAGGTCTTCAGGGGAGCTACGAGCAGTACTTC. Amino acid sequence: CASSQGLQGSYEQYF.

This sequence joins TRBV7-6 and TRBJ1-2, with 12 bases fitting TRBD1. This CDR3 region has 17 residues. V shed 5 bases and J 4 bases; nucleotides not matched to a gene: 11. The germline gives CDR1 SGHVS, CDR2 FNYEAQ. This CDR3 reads CASSQSPGQGAGYGYTF. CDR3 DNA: TGTGCCAGCAGCCAATCGCCGGGACAGGGGGCTGGCTATGGCTACACCTTC.

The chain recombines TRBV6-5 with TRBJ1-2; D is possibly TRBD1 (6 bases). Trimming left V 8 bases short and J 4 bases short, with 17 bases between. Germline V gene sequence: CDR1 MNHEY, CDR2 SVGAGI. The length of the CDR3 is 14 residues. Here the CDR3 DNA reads TGTGCCAGCCGCGGAAGGGGGGAAGGCTATGGCTACACCTTC. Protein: CASRGRGEGYGYTF.

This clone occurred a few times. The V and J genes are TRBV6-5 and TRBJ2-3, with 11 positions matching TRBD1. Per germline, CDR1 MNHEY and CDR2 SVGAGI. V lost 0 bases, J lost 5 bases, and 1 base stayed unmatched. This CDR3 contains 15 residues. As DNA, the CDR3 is TGTGCCAGCAGTTACTCGGACAGGGGGCGAGATACGCAGTATTTT. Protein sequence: CASSYSDRGRDTQYF.

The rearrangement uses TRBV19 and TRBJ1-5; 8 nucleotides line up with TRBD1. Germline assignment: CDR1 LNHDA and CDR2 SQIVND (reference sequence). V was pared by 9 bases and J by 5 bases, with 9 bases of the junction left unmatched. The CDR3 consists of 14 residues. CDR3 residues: CASARQGLDQPQHF. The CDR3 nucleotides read TGTGCCAGCGCGCGACAGGGGTTGGATCAGCCCCAGCATTTT.

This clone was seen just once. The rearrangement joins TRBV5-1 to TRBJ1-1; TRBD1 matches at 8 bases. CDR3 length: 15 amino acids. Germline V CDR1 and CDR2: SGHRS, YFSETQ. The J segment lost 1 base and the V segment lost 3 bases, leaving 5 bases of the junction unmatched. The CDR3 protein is CASSSLGTGNTEAFF. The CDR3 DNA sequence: TGCGCCAGCAGCTCGCTCGGGACAGGGAACACTGAAGCTTTCTTT.

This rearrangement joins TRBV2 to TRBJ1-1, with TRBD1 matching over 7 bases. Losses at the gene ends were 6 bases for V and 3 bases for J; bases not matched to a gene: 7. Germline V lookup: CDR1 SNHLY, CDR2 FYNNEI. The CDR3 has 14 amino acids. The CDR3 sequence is CASRPPGQDTEAFF. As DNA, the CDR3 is TGTGCCAGCAGGCCTCCCGGACAGGACACTGAAGCTTTCTTT.

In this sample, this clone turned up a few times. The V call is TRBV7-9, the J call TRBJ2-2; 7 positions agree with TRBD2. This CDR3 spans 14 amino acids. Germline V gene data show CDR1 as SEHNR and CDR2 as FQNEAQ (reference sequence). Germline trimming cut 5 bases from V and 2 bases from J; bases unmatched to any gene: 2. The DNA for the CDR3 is TGTGCCAGCAGCCGGGGACTAAACACCGGGGAGCTGTTTTTT. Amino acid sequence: CASSRGLNTGELFF.

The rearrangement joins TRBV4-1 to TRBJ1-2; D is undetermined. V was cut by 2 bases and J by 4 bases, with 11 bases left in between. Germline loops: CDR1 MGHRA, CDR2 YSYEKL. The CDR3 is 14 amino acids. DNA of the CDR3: TGCGCCAGCAGCCAAACCCGGACGGGCTATGGCTACACCTTC. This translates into CASSQTRTGYGYTF.

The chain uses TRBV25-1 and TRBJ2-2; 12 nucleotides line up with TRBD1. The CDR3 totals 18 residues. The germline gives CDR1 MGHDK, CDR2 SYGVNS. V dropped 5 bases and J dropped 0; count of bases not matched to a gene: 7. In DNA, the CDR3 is TGTGCCAGCAGTCCCGGGACAGGGGGCTCTGCGAACACCGGGGAGCTGTTTTTT. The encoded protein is CASSPGTGGSANTGELFF. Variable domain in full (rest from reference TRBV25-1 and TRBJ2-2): EADIYQTPRYLVIGTGKKITLECSQTMGHDKMYWYQQDPGMELHLIHYSYGVNSTEKGDLSSESTVSRIRTEHFPLTLESARPSHTSQYLCASSPGTGGSANTGELFFGEGSRLTVL.

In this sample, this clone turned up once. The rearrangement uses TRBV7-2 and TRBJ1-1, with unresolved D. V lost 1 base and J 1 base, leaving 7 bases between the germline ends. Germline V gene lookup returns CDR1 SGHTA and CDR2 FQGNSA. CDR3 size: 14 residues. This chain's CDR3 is CASSLVDENTEAFF. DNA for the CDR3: TGTGCCAGCAGCTTAGTCGACGAGAACACTGAAGCTTTCTTT.

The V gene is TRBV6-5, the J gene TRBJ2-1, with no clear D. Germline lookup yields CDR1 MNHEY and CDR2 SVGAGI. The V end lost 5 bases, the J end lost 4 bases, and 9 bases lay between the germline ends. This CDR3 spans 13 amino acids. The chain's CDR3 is CASSPSWYNEQFF. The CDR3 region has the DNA TGTGCCAGCAGTCCCAGCTGGTACAATGAGCAGTTCTTC.

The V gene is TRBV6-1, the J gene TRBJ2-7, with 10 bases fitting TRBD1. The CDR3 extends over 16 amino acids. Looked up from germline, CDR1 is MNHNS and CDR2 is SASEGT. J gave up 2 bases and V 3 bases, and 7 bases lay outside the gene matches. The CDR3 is CASSEGQGNFPYEQYF. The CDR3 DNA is TGTGCCAGCAGTGAGGGACAGGGGAATTTCCCCTACGAGCAGTACTTC.

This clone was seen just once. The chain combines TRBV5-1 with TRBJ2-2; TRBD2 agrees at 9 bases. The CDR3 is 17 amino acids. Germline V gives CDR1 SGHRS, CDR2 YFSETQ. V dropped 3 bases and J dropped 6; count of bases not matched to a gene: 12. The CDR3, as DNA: TGCGCCAGCAGCTCATCCTCGGCTAGCGGGAAAGCCGGGGAGCTGTTTTTT. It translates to CASSSSSASGKAGELFF.

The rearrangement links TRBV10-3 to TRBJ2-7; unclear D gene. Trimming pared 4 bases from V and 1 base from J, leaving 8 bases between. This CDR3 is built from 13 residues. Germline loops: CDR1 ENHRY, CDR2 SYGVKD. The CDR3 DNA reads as TGTGCCATCAGTGGGCTCGGTTCCTACGAGCAGTACTTC. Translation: CAISGLGSYEQYF.

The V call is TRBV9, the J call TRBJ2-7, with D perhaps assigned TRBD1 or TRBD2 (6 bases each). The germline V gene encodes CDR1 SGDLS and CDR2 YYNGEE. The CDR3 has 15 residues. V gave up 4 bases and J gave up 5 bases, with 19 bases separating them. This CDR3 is CASSPWGRDGHEQYF. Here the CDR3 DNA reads TGTGCCAGCAGCCCCTGGGGGCGGGACGGGCACGAGCAGTACTTC.

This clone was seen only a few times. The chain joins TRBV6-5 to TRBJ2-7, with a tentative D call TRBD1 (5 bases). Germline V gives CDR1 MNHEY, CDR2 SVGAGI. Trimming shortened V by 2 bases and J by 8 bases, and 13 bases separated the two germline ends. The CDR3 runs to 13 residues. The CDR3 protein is CASSYQGNDQQYF. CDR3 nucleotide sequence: TGTGCCAGCAGTTACCAGGGCAATGACCAGCAGTACTTC.